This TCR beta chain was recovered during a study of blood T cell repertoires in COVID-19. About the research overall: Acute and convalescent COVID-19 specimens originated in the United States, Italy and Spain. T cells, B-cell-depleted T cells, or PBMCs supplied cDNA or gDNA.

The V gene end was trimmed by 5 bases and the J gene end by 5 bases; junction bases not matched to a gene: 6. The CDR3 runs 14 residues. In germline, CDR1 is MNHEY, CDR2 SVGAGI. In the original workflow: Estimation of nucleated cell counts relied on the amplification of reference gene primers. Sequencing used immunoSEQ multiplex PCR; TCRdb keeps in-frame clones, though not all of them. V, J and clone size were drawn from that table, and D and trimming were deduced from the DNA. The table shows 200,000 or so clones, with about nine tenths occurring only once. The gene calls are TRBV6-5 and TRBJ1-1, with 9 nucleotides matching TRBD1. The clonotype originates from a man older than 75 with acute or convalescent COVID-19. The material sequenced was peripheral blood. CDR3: CASSRTGEGTEAFF. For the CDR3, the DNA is TGTGCCAGCAGTCGGACAGGGGAAGGGACTGAAGCTTTCTTT.